A single sample is the source of the 20 T cell receptor beta chains below, sequenced in a study of tumour-infiltrating T cells in Burkitt lymphoma. The table came from immunoSEQ multiplex PCR; TCRdb's copy has only in-frame clones and leaves some out. Of approximately 920 clones in the sample, 13% are singletons; the top ten hold around 35%. Sequencing was performed on tumor tissue. All receptors come from a human donor with diffuse large B-cell lymphoma.

The V and J genes are TRBV5-1 and TRBJ2-3; 10 positions agree with TRBD1. Germline V gene lookup returns CDR1 SGHRS and CDR2 YFSETQ. The CDR3 sequence is 16 residues long. V was pared by 1 base and J by 2 bases, with 4 bases of the junction left unmatched. CDR3 region: CASSLTGTGVTDTQYF. The DNA of the CDR3 is TGCGCCAGCAGCTTGACCGGGACAGGGGTCACAGATACGCAGTATTTT.

The chain employs TRBV30 and TRBJ2-1; 7 nucleotides align to TRBD2. With 4 bases clipped from V and 4 bases from J, the junction kept 4 bases outside the gene matches. Germline CDR1 GTSNPN, CDR2 SVGIG (reference sequence). The CDR3 has 13 residues. CDR3 loop: CAWIPGGYNEQFF. The CDR3 region has the DNA TGTGCCTGGATACCGGGGGGTTACAATGAGCAGTTCTTC.

This chain uses TRBV27 with TRBJ1-4; D is unclear. V was clipped by 3 bases and J by 0 bases, with 11 bases between them. CDR1 is MNHEY and CDR2 is SMNVEV in the germline V gene (reference sequence). The CDR3 extends over 16 amino acids. CDR3 region: CASSFRVGPTNEKLFF. The CDR3 DNA sequence: TGTGCCAGCAGTTTTCGGGTTGGACCAACTAATGAAAAACTGTTTTTT. The full variable domain, completed using reference TRBV27 and TRBJ1-4, is EAQVTQNPRYLITVTGKKLTVTCSQNMNHEYMSWYRQDPGLGLRQIYYSMNVEVTDKGDVPEGYKVSRKEKRNFPLILESPSPNQTSLYFCASSFRVGPTNEKLFFGSGTQLSVL.

This clone was observed a few times. The chain has TRBV15 and TRBJ1-1; maybe TRBD1 (5 bases). V lost 0 bases to trimming and J lost 5 bases, with 10 bases between them. Germline CDR1 is LNHNV and CDR2 is YYDKDF (reference sequence). The CDR3 totals 14 residues. In DNA form, the CDR3 reads TGTGCCACCAGCAGAGAGGGGGGAAGGACTGAAGCTTTCTTT. The encoded protein is CATSREGGRTEAFF.

The sample holds a few counts of this clone. The gene calls are TRBV10-3 and TRBJ2-1; 9 nucleotides align to TRBD2. J lost 8 bases, V lost 3 bases, and 8 bases had no gene match. The CDR3 runs 15 residues. Germline V CDR1 and CDR2: ENHRY, SYGVKD. The CDR3 region has the DNA TGTGCCATCAGTGAACGCGGGAGGGCCGGGGATGAGCAGTTCTTC. Amino acid sequence: CAISERGRAGDEQFF.

This clone was seen a few times. The V call is TRBV15, the J call TRBJ2-7; 8 positions match TRBD1. There are 15 residues in the CDR3. Looked up from germline, CDR1 is LNHNV and CDR2 is YYDKDF (reference sequence). V lost 5 bases, J lost 2 bases, and 8 bases stayed unmatched. The CDR3: CATSLEGTGPYEQYF. The CDR3 nucleotides are TGTGCCACCAGCTTAGAGGGGACAGGCCCCTACGAGCAGTACTTC.

This clone was detected a few times. The V gene is TRBV28, the J gene TRBJ2-7; possible D gene TRBD1, 5 bases. The CDR3 runs to 14 residues. V lost 2 bases, J lost 2 bases, and 10 bases lay in between. The V gene's germline CDR1 is MDHEN and CDR2 SYDVKM. CDR3 in amino acids: CASSLQGMAYEQYF. CDR3 sequence (DNA): TGTGCCAGCAGTTTACAGGGAATGGCCTACGAGCAGTACTTC.

This clone was observed a few times. The gene calls are TRBV18 and TRBJ1-2; maybe TRBD1 (5 bases). The CDR3 is 12 residues long. V was trimmed by 6 bases and J by 8 bases, leaving 13 bases between them. Germline values: CDR1 KGHSH, CDR2 LQKENI. CDR3 sequence (DNA): TGTGCCAGCTCTCCCACAGGAGAAGGCTACACCTTC. It specifies CASSPTGEGYTF.

This chain uses TRBV5-6 with TRBJ2-2; no clear D gene. CDR1 is SGHDT and CDR2 is YYEEEE in the germline V gene. V lost 2 bases to trimming and J lost 8 bases, with 7 bases between them. The CDR3 is made up of 12 amino acids. CDR3 loop: CASSFVSGELFF. In DNA form, the CDR3 reads TGTGCCAGCAGCTTCGTGTCTGGGGAGCTGTTTTTT.

This clone is termed large. J is TRBJ2-2 and V is TRBV2; the match to TRBD1 covers 11 bases. V lost 9 bases to trimming and J lost 0 bases; unmatched junction nucleotides: 3. There are 15 residues in the CDR3. Germline CDR1 is SNHLY and CDR2 is FYNNEI. In DNA, the CDR3 is TGTGCCAGAGGACAGGGGGCTCCGAACACCGGGGAGCTGTTTTTT. Its translation: CARGQGAPNTGELFF.

The rearrangement joins TRBV6-5 to TRBJ1-1, with no clear D. V was trimmed by 4 bases and J by 0 bases, leaving 9 bases between them. Germline V lookup: CDR1 MNHEY, CDR2 SVGAGI. The CDR3 extends over 14 amino acids. The CDR3 is CASSLDLLNTEAFF. CDR3 in DNA: TGTGCCAGCAGTTTGGATCTACTGAACACTGAAGCTTTCTTT.

This chain connects TRBV6-6 to TRBJ2-7; TRBD2 matches at 8 bases. The germline V gene encodes CDR1 MNHNY and CDR2 SVGAGI (reference sequence). V shed 7 bases and J 5 bases; nucleotides not matched to a gene: 16. This CDR3 spans 16 amino acids. The CDR3 nucleotides read TGTGCCAGCACTCCCACGGGACTGGGCGGGAGGCACGAGCAGTACTTC. Amino acids: CASTPTGLGGRHEQYF.

The CDR3, as DNA: TGTGCCAGCAGCTCCCGGATAGGGAGCGAGCAGTACTTC. It translates to CASSSRIGSEQYF. V and J are TRBV14 and TRBJ2-7, with D possibly TRBD2 on 5 matching bases. The CDR3 consists of 13 residues. Germline assignment: CDR1 SGHDN and CDR2 FVKESK. The germline V and J ends were trimmed by 5 bases and 6 bases, with 14 bases remaining between them.

In this sample, this clone turned up a few times. The chain is built from TRBV7-2 and TRBJ2-5; 7 bases fit TRBD1. The CDR3 covers 14 residues. V was pared by 5 bases and J by 4 bases, with 7 bases of the junction left unmatched. Germline lookup yields CDR1 SGHTA and CDR2 FQGNSA. This CDR3 is CASSRTGTAETQYF. In nucleotides, the CDR3 is TGTGCCAGCAGCCGTACCGGGACAGCAGAGACCCAGTACTTC.

By share of the sample, this clone is large. The chain couples TRBV27 to TRBJ1-5; D gene unclear. The germline V and J ends were trimmed by 2 bases and 0 bases, with 5 bases remaining between them. This CDR3 comprises 14 residues. CDR1 is MNHEY, CDR2 SMNVEV, per germline (reference sequence). CDR3 bases: TGTGCCAGCAGTTTAGCCCGTAGCAATCAGCCCCAGCATTTT. The encoded protein is CASSLARSNQPQHF.

The chain uses TRBV6-1 and TRBJ2-3; D remains unclear. The germline V gene encodes CDR1 MNHNS and CDR2 SASEGT. CDR3 length equals 13 residues. V lost 4 bases and J 0 bases, leaving 5 bases between the germline ends. The CDR3 sequence is CASSVGSTDTQYF. CDR3 nucleotides: TGTGCCAGCAGTGTCGGGAGCACAGATACGCAGTATTTT.

This chain joins TRBV9 and TRBJ1-4; 9 bases map to TRBD1. CDR1 is SGDLS, CDR2 YYNGEE, per germline. The ends lost 2 bases at V and 8 bases at J; junction bases unmatched: 7. The CDR3 loop spans 15 amino acids. CDR3 in DNA: TGTGCCAGCAGCGTCGGCGGGACAGGGACCGAAAAACTGTTTTTT. Translating gives CASSVGGTGTEKLFF.

This chain connects TRBV5-5 to TRBJ2-7; D remains ambiguous. V was cut by 4 bases and J by 7 bases, with 9 bases left in between. CDR3 length equals 11 residues. Germline V gives CDR1 SGHKS, CDR2 YYEKEE (reference sequence). This CDR3 reads CASSATWEQYF. The CDR3 nucleotides are TGTGCCAGCAGCGCTACCTGGGAGCAGTACTTC.

The V call is TRBV4-2, the J call TRBJ2-7; no clear D gene. Deletions cut 2 bases from V and 0 bases from J, with 8 bases between. Looked up from germline, CDR1 is LGHNA and CDR2 is YNFKEQ. The CDR3 spans 14 residues. CDR3 sequence reads: CASSQSVDSYEQYF. DNA for the CDR3: TGTGCCAGCAGCCAATCCGTGGACTCCTACGAGCAGTACTTC.

This clone was seen only a few times. The V call is TRBV27, the J call TRBJ1-2; 8 nucleotides line up with TRBD1. The V gene's germline CDR1 is MNHEY and CDR2 SMNVEV (reference sequence). J gave up 4 bases and V 4 bases, and 2 bases lay outside the gene matches. There are 13 residues in the CDR3. The CDR3, as DNA: TGTGCCAGCAGTTCCGACAGGGGCTATGGCTACACCTTC. It encodes CASSSDRGYGYTF.